This paragraph covers one T cell receptor beta chain sequence. The method was immunoSEQ multiplex PCR; TCRdb's version includes in-frame clones alone and lacks a portion of them. Of some 180,000 clones listed, approximately 80% are singletons. The sample belongs to a study of blood T cell repertoires in COVID-19. Study-wide context: From T cells, B-cell-depleted T cells, or PBMCs came the material, which was cDNA or gDNA.

The V and J ends lost 4 bases and 7 bases respectively, with 8 bases between them. The CDR3 is made up of 12 amino acids. Germline CDR1 and CDR2: SGHAT and FQNNGV. This sequence joins TRBV11-2 and TRBJ2-1; weak D call: TRBD1 (6 bases). The sequence came from a human donor in a cohort sampled during active COVID-19. The sample consisted of peripheral blood. The CDR3 DNA is TGTGCCAGCAGCTCAACAGGGAATGAGCAGTTCTTC. It specifies CASSSTGNEQFF.